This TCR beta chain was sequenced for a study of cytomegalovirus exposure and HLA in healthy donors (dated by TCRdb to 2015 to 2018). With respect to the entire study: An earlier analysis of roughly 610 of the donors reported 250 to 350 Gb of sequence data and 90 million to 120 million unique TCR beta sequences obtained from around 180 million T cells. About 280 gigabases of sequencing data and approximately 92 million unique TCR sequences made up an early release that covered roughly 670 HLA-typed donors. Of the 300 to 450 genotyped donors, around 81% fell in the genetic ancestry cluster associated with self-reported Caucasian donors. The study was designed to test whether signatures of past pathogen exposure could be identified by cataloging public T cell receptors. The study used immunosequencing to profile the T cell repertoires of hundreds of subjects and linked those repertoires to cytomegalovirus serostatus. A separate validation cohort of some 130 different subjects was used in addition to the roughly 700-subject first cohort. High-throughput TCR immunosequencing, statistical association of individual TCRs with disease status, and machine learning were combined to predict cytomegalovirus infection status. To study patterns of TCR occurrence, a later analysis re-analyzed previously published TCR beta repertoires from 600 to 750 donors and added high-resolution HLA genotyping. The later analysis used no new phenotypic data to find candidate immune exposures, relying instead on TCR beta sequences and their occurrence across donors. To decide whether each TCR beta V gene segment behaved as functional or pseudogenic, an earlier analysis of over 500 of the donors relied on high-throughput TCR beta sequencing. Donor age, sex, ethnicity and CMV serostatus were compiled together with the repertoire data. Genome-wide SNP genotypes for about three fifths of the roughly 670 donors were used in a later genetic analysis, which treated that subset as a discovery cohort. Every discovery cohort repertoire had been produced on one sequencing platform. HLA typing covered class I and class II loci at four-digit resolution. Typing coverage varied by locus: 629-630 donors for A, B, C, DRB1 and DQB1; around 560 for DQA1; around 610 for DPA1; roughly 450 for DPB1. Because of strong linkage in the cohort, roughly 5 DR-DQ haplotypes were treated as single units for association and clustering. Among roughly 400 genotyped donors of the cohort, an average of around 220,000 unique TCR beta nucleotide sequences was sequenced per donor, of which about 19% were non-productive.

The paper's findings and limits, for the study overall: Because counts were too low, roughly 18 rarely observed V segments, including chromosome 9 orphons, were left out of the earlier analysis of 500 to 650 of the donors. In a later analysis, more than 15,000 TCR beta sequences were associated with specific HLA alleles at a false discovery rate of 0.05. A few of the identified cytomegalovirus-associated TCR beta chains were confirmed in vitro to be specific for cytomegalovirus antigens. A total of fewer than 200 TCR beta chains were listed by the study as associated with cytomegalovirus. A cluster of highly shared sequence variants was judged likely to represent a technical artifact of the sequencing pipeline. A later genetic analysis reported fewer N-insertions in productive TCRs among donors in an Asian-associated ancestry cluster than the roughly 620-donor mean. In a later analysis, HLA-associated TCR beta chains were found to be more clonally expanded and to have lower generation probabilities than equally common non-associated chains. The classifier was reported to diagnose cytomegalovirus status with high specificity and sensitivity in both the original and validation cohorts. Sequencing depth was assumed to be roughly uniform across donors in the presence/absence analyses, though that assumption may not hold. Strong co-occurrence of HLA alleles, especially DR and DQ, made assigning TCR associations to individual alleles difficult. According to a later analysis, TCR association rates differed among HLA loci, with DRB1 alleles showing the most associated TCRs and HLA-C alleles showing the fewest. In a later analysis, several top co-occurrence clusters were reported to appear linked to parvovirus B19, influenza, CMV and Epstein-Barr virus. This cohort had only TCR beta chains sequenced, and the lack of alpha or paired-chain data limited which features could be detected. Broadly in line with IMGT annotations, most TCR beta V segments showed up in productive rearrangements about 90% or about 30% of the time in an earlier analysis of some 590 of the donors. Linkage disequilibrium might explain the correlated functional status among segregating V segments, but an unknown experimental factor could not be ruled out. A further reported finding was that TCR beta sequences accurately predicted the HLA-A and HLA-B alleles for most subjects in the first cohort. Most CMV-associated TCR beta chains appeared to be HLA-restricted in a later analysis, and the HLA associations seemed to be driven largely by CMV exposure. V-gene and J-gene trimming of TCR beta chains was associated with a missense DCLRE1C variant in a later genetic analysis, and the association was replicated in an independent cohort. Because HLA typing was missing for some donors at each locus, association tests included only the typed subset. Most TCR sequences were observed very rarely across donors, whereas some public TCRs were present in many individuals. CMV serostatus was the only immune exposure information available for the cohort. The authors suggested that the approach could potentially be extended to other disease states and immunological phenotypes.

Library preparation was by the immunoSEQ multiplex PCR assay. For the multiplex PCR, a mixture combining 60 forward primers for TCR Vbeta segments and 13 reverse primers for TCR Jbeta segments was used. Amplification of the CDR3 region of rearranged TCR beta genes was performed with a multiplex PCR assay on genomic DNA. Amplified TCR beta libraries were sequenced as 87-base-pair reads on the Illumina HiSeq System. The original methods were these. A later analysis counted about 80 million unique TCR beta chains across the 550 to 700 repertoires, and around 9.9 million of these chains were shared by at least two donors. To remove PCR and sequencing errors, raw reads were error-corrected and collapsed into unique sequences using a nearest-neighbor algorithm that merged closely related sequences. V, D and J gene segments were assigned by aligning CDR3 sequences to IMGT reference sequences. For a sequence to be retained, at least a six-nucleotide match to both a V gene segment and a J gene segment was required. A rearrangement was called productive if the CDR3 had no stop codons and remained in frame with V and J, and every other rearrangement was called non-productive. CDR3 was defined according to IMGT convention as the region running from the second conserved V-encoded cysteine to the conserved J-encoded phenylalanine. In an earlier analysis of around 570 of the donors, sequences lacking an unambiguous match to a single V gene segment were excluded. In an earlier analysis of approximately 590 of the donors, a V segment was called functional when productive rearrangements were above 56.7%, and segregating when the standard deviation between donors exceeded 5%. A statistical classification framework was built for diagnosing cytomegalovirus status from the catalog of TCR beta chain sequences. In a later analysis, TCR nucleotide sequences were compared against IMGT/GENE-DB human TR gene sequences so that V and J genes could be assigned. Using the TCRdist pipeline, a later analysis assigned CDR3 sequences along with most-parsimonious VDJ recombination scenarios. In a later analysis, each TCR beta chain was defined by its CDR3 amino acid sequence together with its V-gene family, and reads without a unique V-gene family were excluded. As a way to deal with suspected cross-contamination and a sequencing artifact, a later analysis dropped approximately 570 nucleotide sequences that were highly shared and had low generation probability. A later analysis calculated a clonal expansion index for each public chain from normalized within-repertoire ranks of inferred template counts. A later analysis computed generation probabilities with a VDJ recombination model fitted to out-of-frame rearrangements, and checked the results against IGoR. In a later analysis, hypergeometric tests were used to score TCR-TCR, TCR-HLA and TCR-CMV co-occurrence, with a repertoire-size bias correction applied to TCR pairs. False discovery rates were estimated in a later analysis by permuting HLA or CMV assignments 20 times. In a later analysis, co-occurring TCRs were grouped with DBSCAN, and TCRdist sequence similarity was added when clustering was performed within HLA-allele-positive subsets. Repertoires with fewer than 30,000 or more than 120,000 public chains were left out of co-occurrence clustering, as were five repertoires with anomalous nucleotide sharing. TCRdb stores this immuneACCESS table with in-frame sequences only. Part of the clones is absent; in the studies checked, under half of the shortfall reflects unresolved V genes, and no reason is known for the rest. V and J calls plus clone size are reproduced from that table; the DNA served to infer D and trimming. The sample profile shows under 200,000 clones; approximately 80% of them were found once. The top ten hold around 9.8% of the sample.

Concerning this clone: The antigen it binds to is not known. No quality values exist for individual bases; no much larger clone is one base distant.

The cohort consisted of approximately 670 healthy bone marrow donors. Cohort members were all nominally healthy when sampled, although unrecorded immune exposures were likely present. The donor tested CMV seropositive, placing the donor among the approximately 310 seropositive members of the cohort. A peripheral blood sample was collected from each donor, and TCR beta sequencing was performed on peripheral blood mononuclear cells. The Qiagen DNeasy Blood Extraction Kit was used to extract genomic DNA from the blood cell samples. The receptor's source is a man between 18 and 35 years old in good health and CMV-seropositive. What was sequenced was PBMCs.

The CDR3 corresponds to CASSVPGLASSDTQYF. The DNA sequence is as follows: TGCGCCAGCAGCGTTCCGGGACTAGCTTCGTCAGATACGCAGTATTTT. This receptor chain uses TRBV5-1 and TRBJ2-3; 9 of the junction bases match TRBD2. The CDR3 has 16 amino acids, counting the end cysteine and phenylalanine. The sequence is cut down to CDR3 DNA, 48 bases in frame from base 1. CDR1 and CDR2, per the germline V gene, are SGHRS and YFSETQ. V has 4 bases trimmed and J has 4 bases trimmed; junction bases matching no gene number 10.